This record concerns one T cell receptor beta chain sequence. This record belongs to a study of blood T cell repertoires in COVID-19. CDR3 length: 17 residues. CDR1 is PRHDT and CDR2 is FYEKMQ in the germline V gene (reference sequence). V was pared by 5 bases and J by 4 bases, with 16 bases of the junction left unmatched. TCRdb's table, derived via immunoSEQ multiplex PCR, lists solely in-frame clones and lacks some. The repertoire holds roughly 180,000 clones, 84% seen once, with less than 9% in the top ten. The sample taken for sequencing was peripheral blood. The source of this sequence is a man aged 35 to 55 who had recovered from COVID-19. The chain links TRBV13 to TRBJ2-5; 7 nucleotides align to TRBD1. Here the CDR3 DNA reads TGTGCCAGCAGCCGTGTCTCCCAGAGGGGGCCGGGAGAGACCCAGTACTTC. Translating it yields CASSRVSQRGPGETQYF.